The subject of this entry is one T cell receptor beta chain. The antigen remains undetermined. This entry belongs to a study of vaccination effects on CD4 cells after COVID-19. Study summary: Post-vaccine specimens arrived a median 72 days past the second dose.

Peptide-pool stimulation followed by sequencing identified expanded antigen-specific CD4+ clonotypes in the ViraFEST assay. After less than twelve days in culture, the CD4+ T cells were isolated. Vaccine administered to participants consisted of two doses of either BNT162b2 or mRNA-1273. No vaccinee had earlier SARS-CoV-2 infection, and nucleocapsid antibodies were negative. Fresh IL-2-containing medium replaced half the medium on days 3 and 7. Using immunoSEQ multiplex PCR, the repertoire was profiled, and TCRdb retains in-frame clones only, with some absent. Among 20,000 to 30,000 clones, 70% to 75% were seen once, and the ten largest hold approximately 7.8%. CDR1 is LGHNA, CDR2 YNFKEQ, per germline. The CDR3 has 13 amino acids. V dropped 4 bases and J dropped 4 bases, with 8 bases sitting between them.

This chain joins TRBV4-2 and TRBJ1-5, with TRBD1 as a possible D gene (5 bases). This sequence originates from a human donor who received a COVID-19 vaccine. The specimen was CD4+ T cells from PBMCs cultured with SARS-CoV-2 spike peptides, collected after COVID-19 vaccination. DNA for the CDR3: TGTGCCAGCAGCCCCCAGGGTAATCAGCCCCAGCATTTT. Translated, it gives CASSPQGNQPQHF.